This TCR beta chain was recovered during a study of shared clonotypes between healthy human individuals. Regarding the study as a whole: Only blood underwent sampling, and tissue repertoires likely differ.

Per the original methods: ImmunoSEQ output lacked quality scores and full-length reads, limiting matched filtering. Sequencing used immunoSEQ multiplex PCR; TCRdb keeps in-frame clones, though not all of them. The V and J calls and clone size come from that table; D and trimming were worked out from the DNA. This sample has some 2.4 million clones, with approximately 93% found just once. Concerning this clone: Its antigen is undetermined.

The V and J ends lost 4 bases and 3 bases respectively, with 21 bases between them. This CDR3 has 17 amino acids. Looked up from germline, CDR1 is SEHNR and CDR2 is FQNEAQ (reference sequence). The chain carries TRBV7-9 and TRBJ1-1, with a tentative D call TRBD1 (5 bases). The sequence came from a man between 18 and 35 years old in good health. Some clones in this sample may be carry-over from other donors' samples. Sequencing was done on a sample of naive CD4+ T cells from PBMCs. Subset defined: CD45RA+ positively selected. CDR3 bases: TGTGCCAGCAGCTCAGGCGCAGGGAGGCTAGCGGACACTGAAGCTTTCTTT. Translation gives CASSSGAGRLADTEAFF.